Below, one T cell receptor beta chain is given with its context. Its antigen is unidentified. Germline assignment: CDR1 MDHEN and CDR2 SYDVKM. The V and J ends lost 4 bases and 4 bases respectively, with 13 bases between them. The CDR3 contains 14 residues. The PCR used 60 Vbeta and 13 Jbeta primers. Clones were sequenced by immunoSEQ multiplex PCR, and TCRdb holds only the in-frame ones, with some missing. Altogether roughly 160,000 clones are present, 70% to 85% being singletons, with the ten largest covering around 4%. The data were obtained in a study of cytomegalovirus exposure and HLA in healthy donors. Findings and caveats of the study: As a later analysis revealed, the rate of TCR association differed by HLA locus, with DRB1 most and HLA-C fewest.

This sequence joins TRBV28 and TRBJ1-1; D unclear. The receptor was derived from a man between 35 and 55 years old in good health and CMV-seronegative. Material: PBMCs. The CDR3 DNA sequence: TGTGCCAGCAGTTACGTCGGGGAAGGCACTGAAGCTTTCTTT. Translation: CASSYVGEGTEAFF.